These T cell receptor beta chains were read from a single sample in a study of T cells after posttransplantation cyclophosphamide. Clones were read by immunoSEQ multiplex PCR, and TCRdb kept only the in-frame ones, dropping some. The sample was found to contain 35,000 to 40,000 clones, and every one recurs. The sample taken for sequencing was PBMCs. The receptors stem from a man aged 45 to 65 in good health, CMV-negative, and a related stem cell transplant donor. Both conserved end residues are part of each CDR3. D genes are given only for firm matches. Not all rows give a size; the values are once, few, many and, for expanded clones, a class.

>16|many|NA|TRBJ1-1|TRBV7-2
CASSLARSRMNTEAFF
TGTGCCAGCAGCTTAGCGAGGTCTCGAATGAACACTGAAGCTTTCTTT
>12|many|NA|TRBJ1-1|TRBV19
CASFRGETEAFF
TGTGCCAGTTTCAGGGGAGAGACTGAAGCTTTCTTT
>13|many|TRBD1|TRBJ2-1|TRBV7-8
CASSPGTGNEQFF
TGTGCCAGCAGCCCCGGGACAGGGAATGAGCAGTTCTTC
>13|many|TRBD1|TRBJ1-1|TRBV7-2
CASGQGANTEAFF
TGTGCCAGCGGACAGGGGGCGAACACTGAAGCTTTCTTT
>13|many|NA|TRBJ1-5|TRBV7-8
CASSLRAYQPQHF
TGTGCCAGCAGCTTGAGGGCTTATCAGCCCCAGCATTTT
>15|many|NA|TRBJ2-2|TRBV5-1
CASSSGRTGAGELFF
TGCGCCAGCAGCTCGGGTCGCACGGGAGCCGGGGAGCTGTTTTTT
>17|many|TRBD1|TRBJ2-7|TRBV15
CATSSPGTGQGLYEQYF
TGTGCCACCAGCAGTCCCGGGACGGGACAGGGCCTCTACGAGCAGTACTTC
>17|many|NA|TRBJ2-6|TRBV9
CASSVEGGAFGANVLTF
TGTGCCAGCAGCGTAGAGGGGGGGGCGTTCGGGGCCAACGTCCTGACTTTC
>18|few|NA|TRBJ2-1|TRBV27
CASSLSNALARGYNEQFF
TGTGCCAGCAGTTTATCGAACGCCCTAGCGCGGGGATACAATGAGCAGTTCTTC
>14|many|NA|TRBJ2-3|TRBV9
CASSVLGIADTQYF
TGTGCCAGCAGCGTTCTAGGAATTGCAGATACGCAGTATTTT
>17|many|TRBD1|TRBJ1-5|TRBV2
CASSELGQAQGNQPQHF
TGTGCCAGCAGCGAATTAGGACAGGCGCAGGGCAATCAGCCCCAGCATTTT
>14|many|TRBD2|TRBJ2-7|TRBV7-9
CASSLGLAAYEQYF
TGTGCCAGCAGCTTGGGACTAGCGGCTTACGAGCAGTACTTC
>14|many|NA|TRBJ2-7|TRBV18
CASSPLLGRYEQYF
TGTGCCAGCTCACCATTACTGGGCAGATACGAGCAGTACTTC
>15|many|TRBD1|TRBJ1-6|TRBV11-2
CASSLGGQGRLALHF
TGTGCCAGCAGCTTAGGGGGACAGGGGAGATTGGCCCTCCACTTT
>18|NA|NA|TRBJ2-1|TRBV14
CASSHYTALNIIYNEQFF
TGTGCCAGCAGCCACTACACAGCACTTAACATAATATACAATGAGCAGTTCTTC
>15|many|TRBD1|TRBJ1-6|TRBV7-3
CASSRDSWVLSPLHF
TGTGCCAGCAGCCGGGACAGTTGGGTTCTTTCACCCCTCCACTTT
>15|many|TRBD2|TRBJ2-1|TRBV5-1
CASSLGGGLENEQFF
TGCGCCAGCAGCTTGGGCGGGGGTCTGGAAAATGAGCAGTTCTTC
>16|few|TRBD1|TRBJ2-1|TRBV27
CASSLSVGTGGNEQFF
TGTGCCAGCAGTTTATCAGTGGGGACAGGGGGAAATGAGCAGTTCTTC
>19|many|TRBD2|TRBJ2-7|TRBV13
CASSLVSRLAGEGLYEQYF
TGTGCCAGCAGCTTAGTGTCTCGACTAGCGGGAGAGGGCCTCTACGAGCAGTACTTC
>15|many|TRBD2|TRBJ2-1|TRBV7-9
CASSPGTSANNEQFF
TGTGCCAGCAGCCCCGGGACTAGCGCTAACAATGAGCAGTTCTTC
>14|many|NA|TRBJ1-5|TRBV5-5
CASSLAGFNQPQHF
TGTGCCAGCAGCTTGGCAGGGTTTAATCAGCCCCAGCATTTT
>15|many|NA|TRBJ2-3|TRBV7-3
CASSLGPGYTDTQYF
TGTGCCAGCAGCCTCGGCCCGGGTTACACAGATACGCAGTATTTT
>14|many|TRBD2|TRBJ2-5|TRBV6-5
CASSSPTSGKTQYF
TGTGCCAGCAGTTCTCCGACTAGCGGTAAGACCCAGTACTTC
>16|many|TRBD2|TRBJ2-5|TRBV5-1
CASSPSGGDPRETQYF
TGCGCCAGCAGCCCTAGCGGGGGGGACCCCAGGGAGACCCAGTACTTC
>19|few|TRBD2|TRBJ2-3|TRBV7-8
CASSLAWSSGESSTDTQYF
TGCGCCAGCAGCTTAGCATGGTCTAGCGGGGAATCTAGCACAGATACGCAGTATTTT
>16|many|NA|TRBJ2-6|TRBV5-4
CASSRGPSGGANVLTF
TGTGCCAGCAGTAGGGGCCCCTCGGGTGGGGCCAACGTCCTGACTTTC
>13|many|NA|TRBJ2-3|TRBV29-1
CSVPIYGADTQYF
TGCAGCGTACCGATTTATGGAGCAGATACGCAGTATTTT
>18|many|TRBD1|TRBJ1-1|TRBV19
CASSRWIRTGGTKTEAFF
TGTGCCAGTAGTAGGTGGATAAGGACAGGGGGCACCAAGACTGAAGCTTTCTTT
>15|many|TRBD2|TRBJ2-3|TRBV6-5
CASSYSGGLTDTQYF
TGTGCCAGCAGTTACAGCGGGGGGCTAACAGATACGCAGTATTTT
>15|few|TRBD1|TRBJ2-7|TRBV27
CASSGIRGPSYEQYF
TGTGCCAGCAGTGGGATCAGGGGGCCCTCCTACGAGCAGTACTTC
>15|NA|TRBD2|TRBJ2-7|TRBV15
CATSGGTSGTYEQYF
TGTGCCACCAGCGGGGGGACTAGCGGAACCTACGAGCAGTACTTC
>15|many|TRBD1|TRBJ1-5|TRBV19
CASSAGTGGNQPQHF
TGTGCCAGTAGTGCCGGGACAGGGGGCAATCAGCCCCAGCATTTT
>16|few|TRBD1|TRBJ1-2|TRBV14
CASSGGTALANYGYTF
TGTGCCAGCAGCGGCGGGACAGCATTAGCTAACTATGGCTACACCTTC
>15|NA|TRBD1|TRBJ2-7|TRBV7-6
CASSLEDRDRAEQYF
TGTGCCAGCAGCTTAGAGGACCGGGACAGGGCCGAGCAGTACTTC
>15|many|NA|TRBJ2-7|TRBV7-2
CASSAGRGLSYEQYF
TGTGCCAGCAGCGCCGGTCGGGGGTTATCCTACGAGCAGTACTTC
>13|many|TRBD2|TRBJ2-1|TRBV4-1
CASSLRREGEQFF
TGCGCCAGCAGCCTTAGGCGGGAGGGAGAGCAGTTCTTC
>13|many|TRBD1|TRBJ1-2|TRBV29-1
CSVEKGALSGYTF
TGCAGCGTTGAAAAGGGGGCATTATCGGGCTACACCTTC
>14|many|TRBD1|TRBJ2-1|TRBV19
CASSFRQGANEQFF
TGTGCCAGTAGTTTCCGGCAGGGGGCGAATGAGCAGTTCTTC
>16|many|NA|TRBJ1-5|TRBV21-1
CASSKVEGQGDQPQHF
TGTGCCAGCAGCAAAGTGGAGGGACAGGGTGATCAGCCCCAGCATTTT
>13|few|TRBD1|TRBJ2-5|TRBV30
CAFSQGARETQYF
TGTGCCTTCTCCCAGGGGGCCCGGGAGACCCAGTACTTC
>15|many|NA|TRBJ2-7|TRBV7-8
CASSPAGREIYEQYF
TGTGCCAGCAGCCCCGCGGGACGCGAGATATACGAGCAGTACTTC
>15|many|NA|TRBJ2-3|TRBV7-9
CASRSGTPVADTQYF
TGTGCCAGCAGATCCGGGACTCCGGTAGCGGATACGCAGTATTTT
>12|many|NA|TRBJ2-3|TRBV7-6
CASSPGPDTQYF
TGTGCCAGCAGCCCAGGGCCAGATACGCAGTATTTT
>16|many|TRBD1|TRBJ2-1|TRBV5-1
CASSFFRQGNYNEQFF
TGCGCCAGCAGCTTTTTCCGACAGGGGAACTACAATGAGCAGTTCTTC
>15|many|NA|TRBJ1-1|TRBV18
CASSRLTGDNTEAFF
TGTGCCAGCTCACGCCTGACAGGAGATAACACTGAAGCTTTCTTT
>15|many|NA|TRBJ1-1|TRBV4-2
CASSPKGGRLTEAFF
TGTGCCAGCAGCCCCAAAGGGGGTCGCTTAACTGAAGCTTTCTTT
>16|many|TRBD2|TRBJ2-3|TRBV18
CASSATSGSIADTQYF
TGTGCCAGCTCGGCCACTAGCGGGAGTATAGCAGATACGCAGTATTTT
>13|many|NA|TRBJ2-7|TRBV19
CASSPIPSYEQYF
TGTGCCAGTAGCCCAATCCCCTCCTACGAGCAGTACTTC
>14|many|NA|TRBJ2-4|TRBV5-5
CASSLGLAKNIQYF
TGTGCCAGCAGCTTGGGACTAGCCAAAAACATTCAGTACTTC
>15|many|NA|TRBJ1-6|TRBV14
CASSQYIGGNSPLHF
TGTGCCAGCAGCCAATACATCGGGGGGAATTCACCCCTCCACTTT
>15|many|NA|TRBJ2-2|TRBV5-1
CASSLIETNTGELFF
TGCGCCAGCAGCTTGATTGAGACGAACACCGGGGAGCTGTTTTTT
>15|many|NA|TRBJ2-3|TRBV19
CASKTTSRSGDTQYF
TGTGCCAGTAAAACCACCAGCCGGAGCGGGGATACGCAGTATTTT
>12|many|NA|TRBJ2-7|TRBV5-1
CASREPSGEQYF
TGCGCCAGCAGGGAACCGAGCGGCGAGCAGTACTTC
>14|many|TRBD1|TRBJ1-5|TRBV18
CASSRTGDNQPQHF
TGTGCCAGCTCACGGACAGGTGATAATCAGCCCCAGCATTTT
>16|many|TRBD2|TRBJ2-1|TRBV6-4
CASSTRGGGRYNEQFF
TGTGCCAGCAGCACCCGGGGCGGGGGGCGTTACAATGAGCAGTTCTTC
>14|many|NA|TRBJ1-5|TRBV2
CASSEDRSNQPQHF
TGTGCCAGCAGTGAGGACAGAAGCAATCAGCCCCAGCATTTT
>16|many|TRBD1|TRBJ1-4|TRBV7-8
CASSSQGGATNEKLFF
TGTGCCAGCAGCTCCCAGGGGGGTGCAACTAATGAAAAACTGTTTTTT